This is a list of T cell receptor beta chains from one sample in a study of T cells in localized non-small cell lung cancer. Assay used: immunoSEQ multiplex PCR; TCRdb lists only in-frame clones, some missing. The sample holds several thousand clones; approximately 29% are singletons and the top ten take 15%. The sequencing used lung tumor tissue, collected before any cancer treatment. The receptor source for this set is a female donor older than 55 with stage I lung adenocarcinoma. The CDR3 runs from the conserved cysteine through the conserved F or W. Fields, in order: clone size, J gene, V gene, D gene, CDR3 DNA, CDR3 protein. A D gene is named only where the DNA matches it firmly. Where a row states a size, it is once, few, many or the class of an expanded clone; other rows omit it.

>few|TRBJ2-1|TRBV29-1|.
TGCAGCTCCCGCTCGTCAACCACAGTCGAGTTCTTC
CSSRSSTTVEFF
>.|TRBJ1-3|TRBV28|.
TGTGCCAGCAATCTTGCTGGGACGTCTGGAAACACCATATATTTT
CASNLAGTSGNTIYF
>.|TRBJ2-3|TRBV5-1|.
TGCGCCAGCAGCTCCGGGGAGGGGGGAGATACGCAGTATTTT
CASSSGEGGDTQYF
>medium-sized|TRBJ2-5|TRBV11-3|.
TGTGCCAGCACCGCCGCAAACTTGCCGAGGGAGACCCAGTACTTC
CASTAANLPRETQYF
>.|TRBJ2-3|TRBV7-7|.
TGTGCCAGCAGCCCTCTGGGACTTCCCACAGATACGCAGTATTTT
CASSPLGLPTDTQYF
>.|TRBJ1-4|TRBV6-8|.
TGTGCCAGCAGTCCCCGGGCCACGGCCGGCGAAAAACTGTTTTTT
CASSPRATAGEKLFF
>.|TRBJ2-6|TRBV10-3|.
TGTGCCATCACGGGCGGGGCAATGTCATCTGGGGCCAACGTCCTGACTTTC
CAITGGAMSSGANVLTF
>.|TRBJ1-4|TRBV30|.
TGTGCCTGGAGTGGCGGGGTCGTTGAAAAACTGTTTTTT
CAWSGGVVEKLFF
>.|TRBJ1-2|TRBV29-1|.
TGCAGCGTTGAAGCCACAGGGAGGGGAGGCTACACCTTC
CSVEATGRGGYTF
>medium-sized|TRBJ2-5|TRBV9|.
TGTGCCAGCAGCGTGGGGCAGCGAGCGTTCCAAGAGACCCAGTACTTC
CASSVGQRAFQETQYF
>many|TRBJ2-7|TRBV11-3|TRBD1
TGTGCCAGCAGCTTGGCCGGGGGACAGGGAGCCTACGAGCAGTACTTC
CASSLAGGQGAYEQYF
>.|TRBJ2-1|TRBV9|TRBD2
TGTGCCAGCAGCTACTCACCCGGGACTAGCGGCCCCAATGAGCAGTTCTTC
CASSYSPGTSGPNEQFF
>.|TRBJ2-1|TRBV6-8|TRBD1
TGTGCCAGCCGGGACAGTTACAATGAGCAGTTCTTC
CASRDSYNEQFF
>medium-sized|TRBJ1-2|TRBV30|.
TGTGCCTTGGAATTCCAACAACCCGGGCAGAACTATGGCTACACCTTC
CALEFQQPGQNYGYTF
>.|TRBJ1-2|TRBV29-1|.
TGCAGCGTTGAAGGAGGTGGGGACACCTATGGCTACACCTTC
CSVEGGGDTYGYTF
>.|TRBJ2-7|TRBV11-3|.
TGTGCCAGCAGCTTAGGACACAACTCCTACGAGCAGTACTTC
CASSLGHNSYEQYF
>few|TRBJ2-1|TRBV10-2|TRBD1
TGCGCCAGCAGTATGACAGGGCCAAAATACAATGAGCAGTTCTTC
CASSMTGPKYNEQFF
>.|TRBJ1-1|TRBV9|.
TGTGCCAGCAGTGTAATTGGGTTGGGGACTGAAGCTTTCTTT
CASSVIGLGTEAFF
>.|TRBJ1-2|TRBV6-8|TRBD1
TGTGCCAGCAGTTACCTCGGGACAGGGACTACTGGTGGCTACACCTTC
CASSYLGTGTTGGYTF
>few|TRBJ1-1|TRBV9|.
TGTGCCAGCAGCGTAGCTCCCACTCCCCAAGGGGCTGAAGCTTTCTTT
CASSVAPTPQGAEAFF
>.|TRBJ2-1|TRBV30|.
TGTGCCTGGAGTGAACGCAATGAGCAGTTCTTC
CAWSERNEQFF
>medium-sized|TRBJ2-3|TRBV11-3|TRBD2
TGTGCCAGCAGCTGGCGGGAGGATACTAGCACAGATACGCAGTATTTT
CASSWREDTSTDTQYF
>.|TRBJ1-6|TRBV30|.
TGTGCCTGGAGTGTACTGAAGGCCAAGGGTTCACCCCTCCACTTT
CAWSVLKAKGSPLHF
>.|TRBJ1-4|TRBV19|.
TGTGCCAGTAGTATAGATCTGGTAGGGGGAACAACTAATGAAAAACTGTTTTTT
CASSIDLVGGTTNEKLFF
>few|TRBJ1-5|TRBV27|.
TGTGCCAGCAGTTTGGCGGGGAATCAGCCCCAGCATTTT
CASSLAGNQPQHF
>many|TRBJ2-5|TRBV9|TRBD1
TGTGCCAGCAGCGACGACGGGACAGGGGGAGAGACCCAGTACTTC
CASSDDGTGGETQYF
>few|TRBJ1-2|TRBV6-8|.
TGTGCCAGCAGGCGTACACAGAACTATGGCTACACCTTC
CASRRTQNYGYTF
>.|TRBJ1-6|TRBV25-1|.
TGTGCCAGCAGTCCGGACTCCTATTCACCCCTCCACTTT
CASSPDSYSPLHF
>.|TRBJ1-3|TRBV6-8|.
TGTGCCAGCAGTTACTATCGTTGGGACTCTGGAAACACCATATATTTT
CASSYYRWDSGNTIYF
>.|TRBJ2-4|TRBV29-1|TRBD2
TGCAGCGTTCGGGGGGGTAGCAAAAACATTCAGTACTTC
CSVRGGSKNIQYF
>medium-sized|TRBJ2-3|TRBV6-8|.
TGTGCCAGCAGTTACTCGAGCGTCAGCACAGATACGCAGTATTTT
CASSYSSVSTDTQYF
>.|TRBJ2-1|TRBV6-8|.
TGTGCCATCAGTGGCCTAGAGACCAATGAGCAGTTCTTC
CAISGLETNEQFF
>medium-sized|TRBJ2-3|TRBV9|.
TGTGCCAGCAGCGTGGGGGGGCCCGCAGATACGCAGTATTTT
CASSVGGPADTQYF
>medium-sized|TRBJ1-2|TRBV11-3|TRBD1
TGTGCCAGCAGCGGTAACACAGGGGGCGGGAAAGGCTACACCTTC
CASSGNTGGGKGYTF
>few|TRBJ1-3|TRBV19|.
TGTGCCAGTAGCGAGGGCGCCGGTGGAAACACCATATATTTT
CASSEGAGGNTIYF
>few|TRBJ1-5|TRBV19|.
TGTGCCAGTAGCTACCGTATCGTACAGGGCAGTCAGCCCCAGCATTTT
CASSYRIVQGSQPQHF
>.|TRBJ1-3|TRBV6-1|.
TGTGCCAGCAGTGAAGGCGGAGGGCGCTACACCATATATTTT
CASSEGGGRYTIYF
>.|TRBJ1-1|TRBV19|TRBD1
TGTGCCAGTAGCGGACAGGGAAGGATGTACACTGAAGCTTTCTTT
CASSGQGRMYTEAFF
>.|TRBJ1-4|TRBV19|TRBD1
TGTGCCAGTAGTAAGGGGGCGTCTAATGAAAAACTGTTTTTT
CASSKGASNEKLFF
>few|TRBJ1-1|TRBV4-1|.
TGCGCCAGCAGCCACCCCGGTGGTGGGAAGAACACTGAAGCTTTCTTT
CASSHPGGGKNTEAFF
>.|TRBJ1-1|TRBV12-5|.
TGTGCTAGTGGTTCCAAAAGTGGGGCAGGGTCCATGAACACTGAAGCTTTCTTT
CASGSKSGAGSMNTEAFF
>.|TRBJ1-1|TRBV6-8|TRBD1
TGTGCCATCAGGGGAACAGGGGGCACTGAAGCTTTCTTT
CAIRGTGGTEAFF
>.|TRBJ2-2|TRBV18|TRBD1
TGTGCCAGCTCACCAAATGGACAGGGCGGGGAGCTGTTTTTT
CASSPNGQGGELFF
>.|TRBJ2-6|TRBV18|.
TGTGCCAGCTCACCACCCGGCGGAAACTCTGGGGCCAACGTCCTGACTTTC
CASSPPGGNSGANVLTF
>medium-sized|TRBJ1-3|TRBV11-3|.
TGTGCCAGCAGCAGGGATGTCGGTGGAAACACCATATATTTT
CASSRDVGGNTIYF
>few|TRBJ2-6|TRBV7-1|.
TGTGCCAGCAGCTTATTCCTCTCTGGGGCCAACGTCCTGACTTTC
CASSLFLSGANVLTF
>.|TRBJ1-6|TRBV6-8|.
TGTGCCACCCGGGGGTGGGATTCACCCCTCCACTTT
CATRGWDSPLHF
>medium-sized|TRBJ2-7|TRBV6-8|.
TGTGCCATCAGCGATCTAACCGGCAGGACCTACGAGCAGTACTTC
CAISDLTGRTYEQYF
>few|TRBJ2-7|TRBV11-3|TRBD1
TGTGCCAGCAGCCGGATCCAGGACAGGGACTCCTACGAGCAGTACTTC
CASSRIQDRDSYEQYF
>.|TRBJ2-3|TRBV11-3|TRBD2
TGTGCCAGCAGCCCGACAGGGACTAGCGGGCCTACTAGCACAGATACGCAGTATTTT
CASSPTGTSGPTSTDTQYF
>medium-sized|TRBJ1-1|TRBV11-3|TRBD1
TGTGCCAGCAGCCCCCGGGGACAGGTACTAACCGGGGAAGCTTTCTTT
CASSPRGQVLTGEAFF
>once|TRBJ1-1|TRBV29-1|.
TGCAGCGTTGATAAGGCAGGGAGGGGTACTGAAGCTTTCTTT
CSVDKAGRGTEAFF
>.|TRBJ2-2|TRBV11-3|.
TGTGCCAGCAGCTTGGGAAGAACGAACACCGGGGAGCTGTTTTTT
CASSLGRTNTGELFF
>.|TRBJ1-1|TRBV29-1|TRBD1
TGCAGCGTTCTACTAAACCCGGGACAGGAGAAAGCTTTCTTT
CSVLLNPGQEKAFF
>.|TRBJ1-6|TRBV6-8|.
TGTGCCAGCACCACCGCAGGGAATAATTCACCCCTCCACTTT
CASTTAGNNSPLHF
>few|TRBJ2-5|TRBV6-8|TRBD1
TGTGCCAGCAGTGAGTACAGGGGAACCCAGTACTTC
CASSEYRGTQYF
>medium-sized|TRBJ1-1|TRBV11-3|.
TGTGCCAGCAGCTATACAGAGATTGAGACTGAAGCTTTCTTT
CASSYTEIETEAFF
>.|TRBJ2-7|TRBV19|.
TGTGCCACCAGGGGCCGCTACTACGAGCAGTACTTC
CATRGRYYEQYF
>hyperexpanded|TRBJ1-4|TRBV11-3|TRBD1
TGTGCCAGCAGCTACGGGACAGGACTTAATGAAAAACTGTTTTTT
CASSYGTGLNEKLFF
>few|TRBJ2-1|TRBV19|TRBD1
TGTGCCACCAAGGACAGGGGCTACAATGAGCAGTTCTTC
CATKDRGYNEQFF